These 6 T cell receptor beta chains were all obtained from the same sample, sequenced in a study of T cell responses to AZD1222 COVID-19 vaccine. Repertoires were generated with immunoSEQ multiplex PCR, while TCRdb's copy carries only in-frame clones and drops some. In the table there are tens of thousands of clones, about four fifths of which are singletons. Sequencing was performed on peripheral blood, taken 28 days after the second AZD1222 dose. The receptors stem from an adult who received the AZD1222 COVID-19 vaccine.

This chain uses TRBV11-3 with TRBJ2-7; D is ambiguous. Germline values: CDR1 SGHNT, CDR2 YENEEA. The CDR3 length is 14 residues. V was pared by 1 base and J by 2 bases, with 9 bases between. This CDR3 reads CASSLGPGTYEQYF. DNA for the CDR3: TGTGCCAGCAGCTTAGGGCCCGGAACCTACGAGCAGTACTTC.

The V gene is TRBV9, the J gene TRBJ2-1; tentatively, D is TRBD2 (5 bases). Germline assignment: CDR1 SGDLS and CDR2 YYNGEE. This CDR3 has 15 amino acids. With 2 bases removed from V and 0 bases from J, the gap between germline ends came to 9 bases. The CDR3 region has the DNA TGTGCCAGCAGCGTCGGGGTTAGCTCCTACAATGAGCAGTTCTTC. Its protein is CASSVGVSSYNEQFF.

The chain carries TRBV11-2 and TRBJ1-1, with D possibly matching TRBD1 (6 bases). The CDR3 spans 14 residues. Germline V CDR1 and CDR2: SGHAT, FQNNGV. The V gene lost 6 bases and the J gene lost 5 bases, with 16 bases spanning the gap. The DNA for the CDR3 is TGTGCCAGCAGTATACAGGGTTTTGGGACTGAAGCTTTCTTT. This translates into CASSIQGFGTEAFF.

The rearrangement links TRBV24-1 to TRBJ2-1; D perhaps matches TRBD1 (6 bases). The CDR3 extends over 15 amino acids. Germline assignment: CDR1 KGHDR and CDR2 SFDVKD. With 3 bases removed from V and 6 bases from J, the gap between germline ends came to 14 bases. CDR3 sequence: CATSDPPGAPNEQFF. CDR3 in DNA: TGTGCCACCAGTGATCCCCCAGGGGCGCCCAATGAGCAGTTCTTC.

This chain links TRBV12-3 or TRBV12-4 with TRBJ1-2; D remains ambiguous. CDR3 length: 12 amino acids. Trimming left V 2 bases short and J 7 bases short, with 8 bases between. The CDR3: CASSLWPSGYTF. In nucleotides, the CDR3 is TGTGCCAGCAGTTTATGGCCGTCTGGCTACACCTTC.

A remark on this clone: Other nucleotide sequences from this sample produce the same CDR3. This rearrangement joins TRBV19 to TRBJ1-5; 9 bases are shared with TRBD1. The CDR3 spans 16 residues. Germline lookup yields CDR1 LNHDA and CDR2 SQIVND (reference sequence). Trimming cost V 4 bases and J 4 bases; bases outside gene matches: 8. CDR3 loop: CASSTPDRGNNQPQHF. The CDR3 DNA reads as TGTGCCAGTAGTACACCGGACAGGGGAAATAATCAGCCCCAGCATTTT.